This T cell receptor (beta chain) came from a study of shared clonotypes between healthy human individuals. As to this clone: The antigen remains unidentified. This may be a read error, as it is one base from a much larger clone. This sample also contains other DNA sequences that code for the same CDR3.

Germline V lookup: CDR1 SGDLS, CDR2 YYNGEE. V lost 1 base to trimming and J lost 5 bases, with 6 bases between them. CDR3 length: 12 amino acids. Study-level findings and limits: In a few donors, around 5.5% of naive CD4 clonotypes appeared in common. Among the subsets, naive ones generally showed larger estimated richness than memory ones. The researchers took only blood, and tissue repertoires probably look different.

The method was immunoSEQ multiplex PCR; TCRdb's version includes in-frame clones alone and lacks a portion of them. The sample carries 1 million to 1.3 million clones, around 82% recorded once. Sequencing was performed on memory CD4+ T cells from PBMCs. Sample subset: CD45RA-negative fraction. The sequence came from a man between 18 and 29 years old in good health. Some clones in this sample may be carry-over from other donors' samples. The chain joins TRBV9 to TRBJ1-2; tentative D call: TRBD1 (5 bases). The DNA of the CDR3 is TGTGCCAGCAGCGTACAGGGTTATGGCTACACCTTC. Amino acids: CASSVQGYGYTF.